This passage covers 8 T cell receptor beta chains from one sample sequenced in a study of T cells in Graves' hyperthyroidism and ophthalmopathy (dated by TCRdb to between 2018 and 2021). Receptor libraries were prepared by multiplex PCR. The instrument given in TCRdb is Illumina HiSeq 2000. The TCR beta CDR3 regions were amplified from the RNA transcripts. The TCR CDR3 was subjected to a first round of RT-PCR using the HTBI primer set and the Qiagen OneStep RT-PCR kit. TCRdb handled the public reads itself, with Q25 trimming in fastp and clone calling in MiXCR, and kept productive beta chains. Identical CDR3 proteins give one entry, which carries the most common genes and DNA. In this sample the table shows about 560,000 distinct CDR3 sequences, about a sixth of which occur a single time. The top ten constitute around 19% of the sample. The sample consisted of blood. These receptors were obtained from a woman between 18 and 29 years old with Graves' hyperthyroidism.

This clonotype was counted between two and nine times. The V gene is TRBV20-1, the J gene TRBJ2-5; weak D call: TRBD1 (5 bases). V was pared by 1 base and J by 2 bases, with 11 bases between. Germline V gene sequence: CDR1 DFQATT, CDR2 SNEGSKA (reference sequence). CDR3 length: 14 residues. CDR3 nucleotides: TGCAGTGCTAGAGTCTACAGGATACAAGAGACCCAGTACTTC. Protein sequence: CSARVYRIQETQYF.

This clonotype was recorded at least ten times. The chain recombines TRBV18 with TRBJ2-4; 10 bases map to TRBD2. The germline gives CDR1 KGHSH, CDR2 LQKENI. The trim removed 4 bases at V and 5 bases at J, leaving 5 bases unmatched. The CDR3 loop spans 15 amino acids. The CDR3 loop is CASSQLAGVENIQYF. The DNA of the CDR3 is TGTGCCAGCTCACAGCTAGCGGGAGTCGAAAACATTCAGTACTTC.

This clonotype was observed at least ten times. The chain employs TRBV7-2 and TRBJ2-1, with 9 nucleotides matching TRBD2. Germline-derived CDR1 and CDR2 are SGHTA and FQGNSA. V lost 7 bases to trimming and J lost 4 bases; unmatched junction nucleotides: 5. This CDR3 has 14 residues. CDR3 in DNA: TGTGCCAGCAAAGGACTAGCGACTTACAATGAGCAGTTCTTC. Translated: CASKGLATYNEQFF.

This clonotype showed up just a few times. The chain links TRBV28 to TRBJ1-5; D uncertain. The CDR3 runs 12 residues. Between the trimmed V and J ends, which lost 1 base and 8 bases, there was a span of 6 bases. Germline assignment: CDR1 MDHEN and CDR2 SYDVKM. The CDR3, as DNA: TGTGCCAGCAGTTTATCTACCAAGCCCCAGCATTTT. Protein: CASSLSTKPQHF.

V and J are TRBV27 and TRBJ2-5; 9 bases line up with TRBD2. This CDR3 is 21 amino acids long. V lost 4 bases, J lost 5 bases, and 26 bases stayed unmatched. CDR1 MNHEY and CDR2 SMNVEV come from the germline V gene (reference sequence). CDR3 in DNA: TGTGCCAGCAGTTCGACACGGCCCGGGCCTAGCGGGGATCCCGCCCTTGAGACCCAGTACTTC. It is translated as CASSSTRPGPSGDPALETQYF.

The gene calls are TRBV19 and TRBJ1-3; D ambiguous. The CDR3 is 14 amino acids. V dropped 4 bases and J dropped 3 bases, with 10 bases sitting between them. Germline values: CDR1 LNHDA, CDR2 SQIVND (reference sequence). The CDR3 DNA sequence: TGTGCCAGTAGTAGCCACTCGGGTGGAAACACCATATATTTT. It specifies CASSSHSGGNTIYF.

This clonotype came up many times. V usage is TRBV20-1 and J usage is TRBJ2-1, with D unclear. The CDR3 is made up of 10 amino acids. Germline CDR1 DFQATT, CDR2 SNEGSKA (reference sequence). V lost 0 bases and J 11 bases, leaving 5 bases between the germline ends. CDR3 amino acids: CSARESQQFF. The CDR3 DNA reads as TGCAGTGCTAGAGAATCTCAGCAGTTCTTC.

Ten or more counts support this clonotype. The chain is built from TRBV2 and TRBJ2-5; 14 nucleotides agree with TRBD2. Germline V gene sequence: CDR1 SNHLY, CDR2 FYNNEI. CDR3 length: 18 amino acids. The ends lost 6 bases at V and 4 bases at J; junction bases unmatched: 13. The CDR3 reads CASRMGLAGELSRETQYF. The CDR3 region has the DNA TGTGCCAGCAGGATGGGACTAGCGGGAGAGCTTTCGAGAGAGACCCAGTACTTC.